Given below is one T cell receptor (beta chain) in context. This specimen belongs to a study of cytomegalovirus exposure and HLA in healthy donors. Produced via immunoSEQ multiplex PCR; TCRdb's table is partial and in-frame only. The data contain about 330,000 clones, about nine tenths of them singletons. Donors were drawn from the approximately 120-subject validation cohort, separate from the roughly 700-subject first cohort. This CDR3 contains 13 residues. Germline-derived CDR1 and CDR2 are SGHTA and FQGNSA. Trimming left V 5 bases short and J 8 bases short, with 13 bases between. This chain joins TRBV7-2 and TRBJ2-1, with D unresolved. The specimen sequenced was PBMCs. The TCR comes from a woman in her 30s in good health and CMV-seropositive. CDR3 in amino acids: CASSPSTPYEQFF. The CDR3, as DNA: TGTGCCAGCAGCCCCTCAACCCCGTATGAGCAGTTCTTC.